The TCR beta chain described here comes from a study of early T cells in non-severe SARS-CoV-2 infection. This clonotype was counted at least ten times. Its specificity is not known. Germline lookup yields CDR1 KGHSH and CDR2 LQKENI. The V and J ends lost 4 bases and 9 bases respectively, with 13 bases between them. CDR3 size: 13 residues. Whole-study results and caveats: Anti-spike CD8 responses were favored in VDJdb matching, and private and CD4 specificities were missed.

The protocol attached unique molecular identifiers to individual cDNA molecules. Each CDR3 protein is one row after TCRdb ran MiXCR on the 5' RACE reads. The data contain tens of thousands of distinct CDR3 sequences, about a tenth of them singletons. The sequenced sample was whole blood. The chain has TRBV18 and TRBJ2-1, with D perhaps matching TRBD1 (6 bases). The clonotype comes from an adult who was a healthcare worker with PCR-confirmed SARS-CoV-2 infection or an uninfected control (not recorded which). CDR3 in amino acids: CASSLNDRSEQFF. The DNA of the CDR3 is TGTGCCAGCTCACTCAATGACAGGAGTGAGCAGTTCTTC.